What follows describes a single TCR beta chain. Documented time point: pretreatment peripheral blood. The data derive from a study of PD-L1 blockade in urothelial cancer. Profiling relied on immunoSEQ multiplex PCR, and the TCRdb table lists in-frame clones only, not all of them. The data hold 70,000 to 95,000 clones, with about 90% observed a single time. CDR3 length equals 17 residues. Germline V gives CDR1 SGDLS, CDR2 YYNGEE. The junction had 3 bases not matched to a gene; V was cut back by 0 bases and J by 0 bases. The source is an elderly woman with urothelial cancer. The sequencing here drew on PBMCs, taken around atezolizumab (anti-PD-L1) treatment. The chain recombines TRBV9 with TRBJ2-2; TRBD2 matches at 9 bases. The CDR3 reads CASSVAASGANTGELFF. The CDR3 DNA reads TGTGCCAGCAGCGTAGCGGCTAGCGGGGCGAACACCGGGGAGCTGTTTTTT.